This record covers a single T cell receptor beta chain. This record belongs to a study of blood T cell repertoires in COVID-19. As for the study in general: There were acute and convalescent COVID-19 samples, and they came from the United States, Italy and Spain. Sample material is recorded as cDNA or gDNA derived from T cells, B-cell-depleted T cells, or PBMCs.

Original handling: Reference gene primer amplification yielded estimated nucleated cell counts. Method: immunoSEQ multiplex PCR; TCRdb's copy keeps in-frame clones and lacks some. The DNA was the basis for D and trimming; V, J and clone size are from that table. The table lists around 50,000 clones, around 86% of them singletons. This CDR3 is 13 amino acids long. CDR1 is PRHDT and CDR2 is FYEKMQ in the germline V gene (reference sequence). V was shortened by 6 bases and J by 5 bases, with 13 bases between the two germline ends. This chain joins TRBV13 and TRBJ1-1, with a weak D call TRBD1 (6 bases). Sequencing input: peripheral blood. The clonotype originates from a woman older than 75 with acute or convalescent COVID-19. For the CDR3, the DNA is TGTGCCAGCAGTTTCAACAGGGTAACTGAAGCTTTCTTT. It encodes CASSFNRVTEAFF.